The next 31 T cell receptor beta chains were all read from a single sample in a study of cytomegalovirus exposure and HLA in healthy donors. This PCR relied on a set of 60 Vbeta primers and 13 Jbeta primers. Sequencing used immunoSEQ multiplex PCR; TCRdb keeps in-frame clones, though not all of them. Of 150,000 to 250,000 clones in the sample, 75% to 85% were seen once. The specimen sequenced was PBMCs. The receptors were gathered from a girl between 5 and 17 years old in good health and CMV-seropositive.

This rearrangement joins TRBV10-2 to TRBJ2-7, with D unresolved. CDR1 and CDR2 (germline): WSHSY, SAAADI. V was shortened by 3 bases and J by 2 bases, with 8 bases between the two germline ends. The CDR3 covers 13 residues. CDR3 loop: CASSDVFAYEQYF. CDR3 coding DNA: TGCGCCAGCAGTGATGTCTTTGCCTACGAGCAGTACTTC.

A remark on this clone: Germline and junction disagree at one end, which may indicate a read error. This CDR3 is also generated by other DNA sequences in the sample. V is TRBV7-2 and J is TRBJ2-1, with 12 positions matching TRBD2. The CDR3 length is 16 residues. Germline values: CDR1 SGHTA, CDR2 FQGNSA. The CDR3 sequence: CASSLRGLAGTNEQFF. As DNA, the CDR3 is TGTGCCAGCAGCCTAAGGGGACTAGCGGGTACCAATGAACAGTTCTTC.

The V call is TRBV2, the J call TRBJ2-7, with 7 positions matching TRBD1. After removal of 7 bases from V and 0 bases from J, the junction contained 6 bases not matched to a gene. CDR1 and CDR2 (germline): SNHLY, FYNNEI. The CDR3 sequence is 14 residues long. The CDR3 reads CASKQGGSSYEQYF. The CDR3 nucleotides are TGTGCCAGCAAGCAAGGGGGCAGCTCCTACGAGCAGTACTTC.

The chain uses TRBV4-1 and TRBJ2-3; 7 nucleotides align to TRBD2. V was clipped by 0 bases and J by 6 bases; unmatched bases: 18. Germline V gene sequence: CDR1 MGHRA, CDR2 YSYEKL. The CDR3 sequence is 19 residues long. The CDR3 is CASSQDLTGGGARRDTQYF. CDR3 bases: TGCGCCAGCAGCCAAGATCTGACGGGGGGTGGGGCACGGAGGGATACGCAGTATTTT.

V and J are TRBV7-7 and TRBJ2-5, with a tentative D call TRBD1 (5 bases). The V end lost 2 bases, the J end lost 5 bases, and 15 bases lay between the germline ends. CDR3 length: 15 amino acids. The germline V gene encodes CDR1 SSHAT and CDR2 FNYEAQ (reference sequence). CDR3 sequence (DNA): TGTGCCAGCAGCTTAATGGAGCGTGGGGCCGAGACCCAGTACTTC. Translated: CASSLMERGAETQYF.

The CDR3 loop is CASSLPSNTEAFF. The CDR3 nucleotides read TGTGCCAGCAGCTTGCCGTCCAACACTGAAGCTTTCTTT. This chain joins TRBV5-6 and TRBJ1-1; D uncertain. V was trimmed by 1 base and J by 2 bases, leaving 6 bases between them. The CDR3 is 13 amino acids. The germline V gene has CDR1 SGHDT and CDR2 YYEEEE.

This clone was seen only a few times. The chain combines TRBV12-2 with TRBJ2-5; TRBD1 is taken as the D call from the table, unchecked against the DNA. TRBV12-2 is flagged as a pseudogene. The CDR3 runs to 14 residues. The chain's CDR3 is CASRSTGGGETQYF. The DNA for the CDR3 is TGTGCAAGTCGCTCTACAGGGGGCGGCGAGACCCAGTACTTC.

This sequence joins TRBV5-6 and TRBJ1-6; D is undetermined. CDR3 length equals 15 residues. V gave up 0 bases and J gave up 8 bases, with 12 bases separating them. Germline V gives CDR1 SGHDT, CDR2 YYEEEE. The CDR3 is CASSLAQRADSPLHF. CDR3 nucleotides: TGTGCCAGCAGCTTGGCCCAGAGGGCGGATTCACCCCTCCACTTT.

This clone was recorded only once. The chain employs TRBV6-1 and TRBJ2-1; D may be TRBD1 (6 bases). This CDR3 has 15 residues. CDR1 is MNHNS and CDR2 is SASEGT in the germline V gene. V lost 3 bases to trimming and J lost 0 bases, with 9 bases between them. CDR3 coding DNA: TGTGCCAGCAGTGACAGGGGAAACTCCTACAATGAGCAGTTCTTC. This sequence encodes CASSDRGNSYNEQFF.

The CDR3: CASSLPGSWETQYF. CDR3 DNA sequence: TGTGCCAGCAGTCTCCCGGGGTCGTGGGAGACCCAGTACTTC. The rearrangement joins TRBV27 to TRBJ2-5, with D perhaps TRBD2 (5 bases). V dropped 5 bases and J dropped 5 bases, with 15 bases sitting between them. Germline CDR1 MNHEY, CDR2 SMNVEV (reference sequence). The CDR3 is made up of 14 amino acids.

CDR3 DNA sequence: TGTGCCATCAGCCACGAGGGATTGAACACTGAAGCTTTCTTT. It translates to CAISHEGLNTEAFF. The gene calls are TRBV10-3 and TRBJ1-1; D gene uncertain. V was pared by 6 bases and J by 0 bases, with 11 bases between. This CDR3 comprises 14 residues. CDR1 and CDR2 (germline): ENHRY, SYGVKD.

The chain recombines TRBV5-1 with TRBJ1-2; TRBD1 aligns across 7 bases. Germline-derived CDR1 and CDR2 are SGHRS and YFSETQ. This CDR3 region has 14 residues. The junction had 5 bases not matched to a gene; V was cut back by 4 bases and J by 2 bases. Here the CDR3 DNA reads TGCGCCAGCAGCGGGGAGACAGGGAACTATGGCTACACCTTC. It yields the protein CASSGETGNYGYTF.

The genes are TRBV27 and TRBJ1-4; D ambiguous. The CDR3 consists of 14 residues. Per germline, CDR1 MNHEY and CDR2 SMNVEV (reference sequence). Trimming stripped 3 bases from V and 8 bases from J, with 13 bases between. CDR3 DNA: TGTGCCAGCAGTTTTGTTGGGGAGGGCGAAAAACTGTTTTTT. It encodes CASSFVGEGEKLFF.

This CDR3 reads CASSGDNNQPQHF. The CDR3 DNA reads TGTGCCAGCAGTGGGGACAACAATCAGCCCCAGCATTTT. This sequence joins TRBV25-1 and TRBJ1-5, with a tentative D call TRBD1 (6 bases). Germline V CDR1 and CDR2: MGHDK, SYGVNS. The CDR3 contains 13 residues. Between the trimmed V and J ends, which lost 4 bases and 3 bases, there was a span of 7 bases.

This clone was counted once. The V call is TRBV9, the J call TRBJ2-1; 8 nucleotides agree with TRBD1. Germline trimming cut 3 bases from V and 12 bases from J; bases unmatched to any gene: 5. Looked up from germline, CDR1 is SGDLS and CDR2 is YYNGEE. This CDR3 has 12 amino acids. The CDR3, as DNA: TGTGCCAGCAGCGATGACAGGGGCGGGCAGTTCTTC. Translating it yields CASSDDRGGQFF.

The chain combines TRBV5-6 with TRBJ1-2; a weak D match, TRBD1 (5 bases). Germline CDR1 reads SGHDT; CDR2 reads YYEEEE. Trimming removed 3 bases from V and 6 bases from J, with 18 bases in between. The CDR3 consists of 15 residues. The CDR3 DNA reads as TGTGCCAGCAGCTGGGGGGATCCAACCACGAATGGCTACACCTTC. Amino acids: CASSWGDPTTNGYTF.

This chain connects TRBV7-2 to TRBJ2-2, with TRBD2 identical over 9 bases. Germline V gene data show CDR1 as SGHTA and CDR2 as FQGNSA. This CDR3 is built from 16 residues. The ends lost 5 bases at V and 7 bases at J; junction bases unmatched: 11. The CDR3 region has the DNA TGTGCCAGCAGCCCAGGGATAGCGGGGGTCAACGGGGAGCTGTTTTTT. Residues: CASSPGIAGVNGELFF.

In nucleotides, the CDR3 is TGCGCCAGCAGCCGGAGCGGGGGGGCCGGGGACAAAAACATTCAGTACTTC. Amino acid sequence: CASSRSGGAGDKNIQYF. The V and J genes are TRBV5-1 and TRBJ2-4; TRBD2 matches at 10 bases. CDR1 and CDR2 (germline): SGHRS, YFSETQ. The CDR3 loop spans 17 amino acids. The ends lost 4 bases at V and 3 bases at J; junction bases unmatched: 10.

The chain carries TRBV23-1 and TRBJ2-3, with D maybe TRBD1 (5 bases). TRBV23-1 is known as an ORF, though its function is uncertain. Trimming pared 8 bases from V and 2 bases from J, leaving 17 bases between. This CDR3 region has 15 residues. The CDR3: CASPANRTTTDTQYF. The DNA of the CDR3 is TGCGCCAGCCCCGCAAACCGGACAACCACAGATACGCAGTATTTT.

This clone was detected only once. The chain has TRBV11-3 and TRBJ2-5; D perhaps matches TRBD2 (5 bases). V lost 5 bases, J lost 3 bases, and 10 bases lay in between. Germline values: CDR1 SGHNT, CDR2 YENEEA. The CDR3 length is 13 residues. This CDR3 reads CASSRRGKETQYF. The CDR3 DNA reads TGTGCCAGCAGCCGGAGAGGGAAAGAGACCCAGTACTTC.

V usage is TRBV9 and J usage is TRBJ2-5, with 8 bases aligning to TRBD2. Trimming took 6 bases from V and 1 from J; bases not matched to a gene: 11. The CDR3 loop spans 16 amino acids. Germline CDR1 and CDR2: SGDLS and YYNGEE. CDR3 DNA: TGTGCCAGCACCGCAGGGTCGGGGGGGACCCAAGAGACCCAGTACTTC. It codes for CASTAGSGGTQETQYF.

V usage is TRBV5-1 and J usage is TRBJ1-1; 11 bases are a match to TRBD1. Losses at the gene ends were 4 bases for V and 0 bases for J; bases not matched to a gene: 5. This CDR3 has 16 residues. Germline CDR1 and CDR2: SGHRS and YFSETQ. The CDR3: CASSPGQGVMNTEAFF. In DNA, the CDR3 is TGCGCCAGCAGCCCGGGACAGGGGGTAATGAACACTGAAGCTTTCTTT.

This clone has only one observation. The rearrangement joins TRBV5-6 to TRBJ1-5; D is unresolved. Germline-derived CDR1 and CDR2 are SGHDT and YYEEEE. V was pared by 0 bases and J by 0 bases, with 7 bases between. The CDR3 is 15 residues long. The CDR3 sequence is CASSLGGYSNQPQHF. CDR3 in DNA: TGTGCCAGCAGCTTGGGCGGCTATAGCAATCAGCCCCAGCATTTT.

The chain has TRBV6-5 and TRBJ1-3; D is unclear. The germline V and J ends were trimmed by 4 bases and 0 bases, with 10 bases remaining between them. Germline CDR1 reads MNHEY; CDR2 reads SVGAGI. The length of the CDR3 is 15 residues. CDR3 in DNA: TGTGCCAGCAGTTTCACGGGGATCTCTGGAAACACCATATATTTT. Translating gives CASSFTGISGNTIYF.

The rearrangement links TRBV4-1 to TRBJ2-6; no clear D gene. The germline V gene has CDR1 MGHRA and CDR2 YSYEKL. V lost 0 bases and J 2 bases, leaving 8 bases between the germline ends. The CDR3 consists of 16 residues. Written as DNA, the CDR3 is TGCGCCAGCAGCCAAGAGATGGGCACTGGGGCCAACGTCCTGACTTTC. Its translation: CASSQEMGTGANVLTF.

The chain combines TRBV27 with TRBJ1-6; 10 nucleotides match TRBD1. Trimming cost V 7 bases and J 6 bases; bases outside gene matches: 9. The CDR3 consists of 16 residues. Germline loops: CDR1 MNHEY, CDR2 SMNVEV (reference sequence). CDR3: CASTPGTGVLNSPLHF. In DNA form, the CDR3 reads TGTGCCAGCACACCCGGGACAGGGGTTCTTAATTCACCCCTCCACTTT.

This chain connects TRBV7-2 to TRBJ1-5, with TRBD1 as a possible D gene (6 bases). Germline V lookup: CDR1 SGHTA, CDR2 FQGNSA. The V gene lost 4 bases and the J gene lost 5 bases, with 9 bases spanning the gap. This CDR3 has 13 residues. The CDR3, as DNA: TGTGCCAGCAGCTCTTACAGGGATCAGCCCCAGCATTTT. Amino acid sequence: CASSSYRDQPQHF.

This sequence joins TRBV10-2 and TRBJ2-3; D is uncertain. The V end was cut by 5 bases, the J end by 0 bases, with 18 bases between. CDR1 is WSHSY, CDR2 SAAADI, per germline. This CDR3 is 17 amino acids long. The CDR3 DNA reads TGCGCCAGCAGTCCGGCATACCGGGTGACTAGCACAGATACGCAGTATTTT. Encoded protein: CASSPAYRVTSTDTQYF.

The J gene is TRBJ2-2, the V gene TRBV6-5; tentatively, D is TRBD2 (5 bases). The CDR3 runs to 14 residues. The V and J ends lost 7 bases and 0 bases respectively, with 9 bases between them. Germline CDR1 and CDR2: MNHEY and SVGAGI. The CDR3 DNA sequence: TGTGCCAGCAAGACCGGGGCGAACACCGGGGAGCTGTTTTTT. Its protein is CASKTGANTGELFF.

The chain couples TRBV9 to TRBJ1-2; 7 bases agree with TRBD1. Per the germline V gene, CDR1 is SGDLS and CDR2 is YYNGEE. The CDR3 is 14 residues long. Trimming at V came to 0 bases and at J to 8 bases, leaving 7 bases not matched to a gene. CDR3 loop: CASSVGQGVLGYTF. As DNA, the CDR3 is TGTGCCAGCAGCGTAGGACAGGGAGTGTTGGGCTACACCTTC.

The V call is TRBV2, the J call TRBJ2-2, with a weak D call TRBD2 (5 bases). This CDR3 spans 12 amino acids. V shed 7 bases and J shed 7 bases, with 10 bases lying between them. CDR1 and CDR2 (germline): SNHLY, FYNNEI. In DNA, the CDR3 is TGTGCCAGCACCCTGGCGGGCGGGGAGCTGTTTTTT. Amino acids: CASTLAGGELFF.